The present TCR beta chain was sequenced within a study of T-cell memory formation after mild COVID-19. Notes on the study in general: CD4+ contracting clones lay mainly in CM and EM, CD8+ ones in EMRA. Clones that contracted from day 15 to 85 were balanced CD4/CD8, while later expanders leaned CD4+.

TCRdb passed the 5' RACE reads through MiXCR, listing each CDR3 protein once. Here the sample spans about 600,000 distinct CDR3 sequences, roughly 21% being singletons. A remark on this clonotype: Its matching antigen is unknown.

The CDR3 contains 15 residues. Germline CDR1 reads MNHEY; CDR2 reads SMNVEV (reference sequence). V was shortened by 7 bases and J by 10 bases, with 25 bases between the two germline ends. Sequencing was done on a sample of PBMCs or a T cell subset sorted from them (not recorded which). V is TRBV27 and J is TRBJ1-1; unclear D gene. This receptor was obtained from an adult woman who had mild COVID-19 (a few samples of this study predate the infection). Cell type and time point are not known. Here the CDR3 DNA reads TGTGCCAGCACTTCGGAGCGGGGATTTGTGTATGGAGCTTTCTTT. Translating gives CASTSERGFVYGAFF.